The entry below gives a single T cell receptor (beta chain) sequence along with its context. This record belongs to a study of HIV-infected patients and healthy controls. There are 14 residues in the CDR3. The germline V gene has CDR1 SGHTA and CDR2 FQGNSA. V lost 5 bases to trimming and J lost 4 bases, with 11 bases between them. Each CDR3 protein is one row after TCRdb ran MiXCR on the 5' RACE reads. The table shows some 67,000 distinct CDR3 sequences, with about 15% occurring only once. This chain connects TRBV7-2 to TRBJ1-4, with TRBD1 as a possible D gene (5 bases). The receptor was derived from a human donor in good health. Sequences were obtained from CD4+ T cells from blood. The DNA of the CDR3 is TGTGCCAGCAGCAGGGACGGCTATAATGAAAAACTGTTTTTT. It is translated as CASSRDGYNEKLFF.